The following is a TCR beta chain sequence with its context. Its specificity is unknown. PCR was performed using 60 Vbeta and 13 Jbeta primers. Some clones are missing from TCRdb's copy, which holds only in-frame ones; the method was immunoSEQ multiplex PCR. The repertoire holds 100,000 to 150,000 clones, with about 80% as singletons. Donors likely had unrecorded immune exposures despite being nominally healthy when sampled. This CDR3 comprises 13 residues. Germline V CDR1 and CDR2: SGHVS, FQNEAQ. V was clipped by 5 bases and J by 1 base, with 8 bases between them. The data originate from a study of cytomegalovirus exposure and HLA in healthy donors. Notes on the study in general: In vitro data verified a few CMV-associated chains as specific for CMV antigens. Fewer N-insertions (relative to the approximately 670-donor mean) were reportedly seen in an Asian-associated ancestry cluster in a later analysis.

The specimen sequenced was PBMCs. The V gene is TRBV7-8, the J gene TRBJ1-2; D unresolved. The clonotype originates from a man under 40 in good health and CMV-seronegative. In DNA, the CDR3 is TGTGCCAGCAGCGAGGAATATAACTATGGCTACACCTTC. This codes for CASSEEYNYGYTF.